This T cell receptor (beta chain) was captured in a study of shared clonotypes between healthy human individuals (dated by TCRdb to 2019 to 2021). As for the study more broadly: A couple of women and a few men aged 18 to 49 years were included in the cohort. Blood TCR repertoires of 5 or 6 healthy adults were deeply sequenced to estimate repertoire size and the extent of clonotype sharing between individuals. Libraries were prepared and TCR repertoires were sequenced by different laboratories using diverse techniques, in order to increase sequencing depth and limit assay-specific biases. Leukapheresis yielded between about 0.9 and 8.9 billion PBMCs per donor.

Donors were healthy HIV-negative adults with no recently reported acute infections or vaccinations. All donors were Caucasian adults living in Nashville, Tennessee, USA. For unsorted samples, 75 million to 100 million PBMCs were counted and genomic DNA was extracted with the QIAamp DNA Blood Mini kit. After blood collection by leukapheresis, PBMCs were isolated using Ficoll-Histopaque density gradient centrifugation and then cryopreserved in the vapor phase of liquid nitrogen. Using the deep immunoSEQ assay, TCR CDR3 regions were amplified from genomic DNA by multiplex PCR. For each cell subset, the extracted genomic DNA was distributed evenly across all wells of several immunoSEQ 96-well plates, and each plate served as one replicate. Each replicate PCR for unsorted PBMC received about 0.3 ug genomic DNA, equal to tens of thousands of T cell genomes. Ten immunoSEQ deep assay plates were used to sequence the unsorted PBMC genomic DNA. The purified libraries were quantified using a Qubit 3.0 fluorometer, sized with a Bioanalyzer 2100, and then quantified again using the KAPA Library Quantification kit. Every immunoSEQ 96-well plate was sequenced on a dedicated single-read 150-cycle Illumina NextSeq 550 flow cell. In the paper's pipeline: The immunoSEQ output contained only junctional sequences without quality scores, so filtering could not match that applied to full-length reads. Sequences were annotated with PyIR, a Python wrapper for IgBLAST v1.9, using IMGT germline references to assign V/J genes and CDR3. Reads with weak V/J assignments (E-value above 1e-6), missing CDR3, stop codons, out-of-frame junctions, or ambiguous translated residues were removed. V3J clonotypes were defined as sequences sharing an identical inferred V gene, J gene, and CDR3 amino acid sequence. The percentage overlap between two repertoires was calculated by dividing the number of shared unique clonotypes by the size of the smaller repertoire. Repertoire richness was assessed with RTK rarefaction, the Chao1 estimator, and Recon v2.1 estimates of unobserved clonotypes. This immuneACCESS table, as held by TCRdb, lists in-frame sequences with V and J called but not all clones. Of the missing ones, under half trace to an unresolved V gene in checked studies; the others have no known cause. V and J calls and clone size follow that table, whereas D and trimming were derived from the DNA. The sample includes around 95,000 clones, with approximately 44% observed a single time. About 14% of the sample comes from the top ten.

What the research found in general, with its limitations: Because the study included a small number of donors, the genetic and exposure-history diversity represented was limited. Sampling was restricted to blood, and TCR repertoires in tissue are likely to differ from TCR repertoires in blood. Pairwise subsampling indicated that sequencing depth was expected to affect the degree of clonotype sharing among donors.

This clone was recorded a few times. No cognate antigen has been identified for it. A clone one base away is much larger, so this may be a read error. The same CDR3 can be traced to other DNA sequences in this sample. Counted from cysteine to phenylalanine, this CDR3 has 14 amino acids. Only the CDR3 DNA stays, 42 bases, in frame from base 1. The germline V gene encodes CDR1 MDHEN and CDR2 SYDVKM. The receptor chain draws on TRBV28 and TRBJ2-7; 8 central nucleotides agree with TRBD2. The sequence was collected from a middle-aged woman in good health. Some clones in this sample may be carry-over from other donors' samples. The sequencing sample was made of PBMCs. The CDR3 corresponds to CATRKREGLYEQYF. The nucleotide sequence is TGTGCCACCCGTAAACGGGAGGGCCTGTACGAGCAATACTTC. The reference TRBV28 and TRBJ2-7 proteins fill in what lies around the CDR3, so the full variable domain reads DVKVTQSSRYLVKRTGEKVFLECVQDMDHENMFWYRQDPGLGLRLIYFSYDVKMKEKGDIPEGYSVSREKKERFSLILESASTNQTSMYLCATRKREGLYEQYFGPGTRLTVT.